Below are 14 T cell receptor beta chains sequenced from a single sample in a study of OX40 agonist ivuxolimab in advanced cancers. Method: immunoSEQ multiplex PCR; TCRdb's copy keeps in-frame clones and lacks some. This table holds over 15,000 clones, just under 75% found once. The material was CD4+ or CD8+ T cells sorted from blood, obtained in a trial of the OX40 agonist ivuxolimab. The receptors were sampled from an adult with an advanced solid tumor such as melanoma, head and neck, liver or kidney cancer.

The table lists this clone with a few counts. The chain joins TRBV18 to TRBJ2-7; tentatively, D is TRBD1 (7 bases). The V end lost 2 bases, the J end lost 1 base, and 9 bases lay between the germline ends. Germline CDR1 reads KGHSH; CDR2 reads LQKENI. The CDR3 runs 14 residues. The CDR3 DNA follows: TGTGCCAGCTCACCAGCAGGGGGGTCCTACGAGCAGTACTTC. This gives the protein CASSPAGGSYEQYF.

This clone was observed a few times. V is TRBV5-8 and J is TRBJ2-6, with 10 bases that match TRBD1. V lost 4 bases to trimming and J lost 2 bases; unmatched junction nucleotides: 3. This CDR3 contains 16 residues. CDR1 is SGHTS and CDR2 is YDEGEE in the germline V gene. In DNA form, the CDR3 reads TGTGCCAGCAGCCCAGACAGGGGGCCTGGGGCCAACGTCCTGACTTTC. This encodes CASSPDRGPGANVLTF.

The chain uses TRBV5-5 and TRBJ2-7; tentative D call: TRBD1 (5 bases). The CDR3 sequence is 15 residues long. Germline CDR1 is SGHKS and CDR2 is YYEKEE (reference sequence). Trimming removed 1 base from V and 2 bases from J, with 13 bases in between. CDR3 bases: TGTGCCAGCAGCTTGTGGGCAGGGCCCACCTACGAGCAGTACTTC. Translating gives CASSLWAGPTYEQYF. Full variable domain (remainder filled in from reference TRBV5-5 and TRBJ2-7): DAGVTQSPTHLIKTRGQQVTLRCSPISGHKSVSWYQQVLGQGPQFIFQYYEKEERGRGNFPDRFSARQFPNYSSELNVNALLLGDSALYLCASSLWAGPTYEQYFGPGTRLTVT.

The genes are TRBV28 and TRBJ1-1; D might be TRBD1 (6 bases). This CDR3 comprises 13 residues. Germline V lookup: CDR1 MDHEN, CDR2 SYDVKM. Trimming cost V 6 bases and J 5 bases, with 13 bases left between them. The CDR3 here is CASRPRGGTEAFF. The CDR3 coding sequence is TGTGCCAGCAGACCCAGGGGAGGGACTGAAGCTTTCTTT.

A single count supports this clone. This chain uses TRBV4-1 with TRBJ2-7, with D perhaps TRBD2 (7 bases). The CDR3 is 15 residues long. The germline V gene has CDR1 MGHRA and CDR2 YSYEKL. Trimming cost V 2 bases and J 3 bases, with 14 bases left between them. Here the CDR3 reads CASSQRGGGDYEQYF. The CDR3 DNA follows: TGCGCCAGCAGCCAAAGGGGGGGCGGAGACTACGAGCAGTACTTC.

This clone was recorded a few times. The rearrangement uses TRBV11-2 and TRBJ2-1; D unclear. The germline V gene has CDR1 SGHAT and CDR2 FQNNGV. V was shortened by 6 bases and J by 7 bases, with 13 bases between the two germline ends. This CDR3 has 13 residues. The CDR3 nucleotides read TGTGCCAGCAGTCGAGGTGGTACAAATGAGCAGTTCTTC. Its translation is CASSRGGTNEQFF.

The chain combines TRBV5-1 with TRBJ2-7; 8 nucleotides agree with TRBD1. The germline gives CDR1 SGHRS, CDR2 YFSETQ. CDR3 size: 18 residues. The trim removed 0 bases at V and 1 base at J, leaving 12 bases unmatched. In nucleotides, the CDR3 is TGCGCCAGCAGCTTGGCCGAGGTAGGGACAGGCTATTCCTACGAGCAGTACTTC. Its translation: CASSLAEVGTGYSYEQYF.

The chain joins TRBV4-3 to TRBJ2-7, with 9 bases that match TRBD1. Germline CDR1 is LGHNA and CDR2 is YSLEER. The CDR3 sequence is 15 residues long. J gave up 6 bases and V 4 bases, and 10 bases lay outside the gene matches. The CDR3 region has the DNA TGCGCCAGCAGCCCTCGACCGGGACAGGGTATCGAGCAGTACTTC. This translates into CASSPRPGQGIEQYF.

The V and J genes are TRBV6-6 and TRBJ2-1, with 7 bases lining up with TRBD2. Germline V lookup: CDR1 MNHNY, CDR2 SVGAGI (reference sequence). After removal of 4 bases from V and 8 bases from J, the junction contained 8 bases not matched to a gene. This CDR3 has 14 amino acids. The CDR3 loop is CASSWEGLGHEQFF. The DNA of the CDR3 is TGTGCCAGCAGTTGGGAGGGCCTTGGGCATGAGCAGTTCTTC.

The chain carries TRBV6-6 and TRBJ2-1; D is unclear. Germline V gene data show CDR1 as MNHNY and CDR2 as SVGAGI (reference sequence). CDR3 length equals 13 residues. Trimming removed 2 bases at V and 4 bases at J, with 6 bases between. The CDR3 sequence is CASSYQEYNEQFF. Written as DNA, the CDR3 is TGTGCCAGCAGTTACCAGGAGTACAATGAGCAGTTCTTC.

The chain uses TRBV29-1 and TRBJ2-7; maybe TRBD1 (5 bases). Between the trimmed V and J ends, which lost 2 bases and 3 bases, there was a span of 11 bases. The CDR3 is 13 amino acids. CDR1 and CDR2 from the germline V gene are SQVTM and ANQGSEA. CDR3 sequence: CSVERPDSYEQYF. The CDR3 nucleotides are TGCAGCGTTGAAAGACCTGACAGCTACGAGCAGTACTTC.

The chain carries TRBV7-6 and TRBJ1-4; D ambiguous. Germline V lookup: CDR1 SGHVS, CDR2 FNYEAQ. The CDR3 has 12 residues. V lost 5 bases and J 8 bases, leaving 9 bases between the germline ends. Written as DNA, the CDR3 is TGTGCCAGCAGCCGCGTCGGGGAAAAACTGTTTTTT. It is translated as CASSRVGEKLFF.

This chain links TRBV4-3 with TRBJ2-4; a possible D gene is TRBD1 (6 bases). Germline V gives CDR1 LGHNA, CDR2 YSLEER. CDR3 length equals 15 residues. Deletions cut 1 base from V and 8 bases from J, with 15 bases between. The CDR3 loop is CASSQGIQGTDIQYF. CDR3 in DNA: TGCGCCAGCAGCCAAGGTATACAGGGAACAGACATTCAGTACTTC.

This clone appeared once. The V and J genes are TRBV7-2 and TRBJ1-1; 9 bases align to TRBD1. Per germline, CDR1 SGHTA and CDR2 FQGNSA. V gave up 1 base and J gave up 3 bases; unmatched junction bases: 3. This CDR3 region has 15 residues. The CDR3 reads CASSLDDRGYTEAFF. The CDR3 DNA sequence: TGTGCCAGCAGCTTAGATGACAGGGGGTACACTGAAGCTTTCTTT.